A selection of T cell receptor beta chains follows, all from one sample in a study of blood T cells in healthy people across ages. In TCRdb, the 5' RACE reads were re-called with MiXCR into one record per CDR3 protein. The repertoire holds approximately 880,000 distinct CDR3 sequences, with about 48% as singletons. The sequenced sample consisted of blood. The receptors originated from a man aged 25-40 years in good health. The conserved cysteine and the conserved F or W are not part of the CDR3 here.

CDR3 | J | length | V
ASSRTSDSYNEQF | TRBJ2-1 | 13 | TRBV11-1
ASSFDRGQVQPQH | TRBJ1-5 | 13 | TRBV12-3/TRBV12-4
ASSAEGLGYNEQF | TRBJ2-1 | 13 | TRBV27
ASSLLAGNPDTQY | TRBJ2-3 | 13 | TRBV28
SGGLSSTDTQY | TRBJ2-3 | 11 | TRBV20-1
ASSQGTGGISPLH | TRBJ1-6 | 13 | TRBV7-9
SAGPTGKTEAF | TRBJ1-1 | 11 | TRBV20-1
AASRGLETDTQY | TRBJ2-3 | 12 | TRBV7-2
ASRRGFATNEKLF | TRBJ1-4 | 13 | TRBV27
ASSPPSTGAKEGYT | TRBJ1-2 | 14 | TRBV18
ASSHGLASSTDTQY | TRBJ2-3 | 14 | TRBV4-1
SASMGGENSPLH | TRBJ1-6 | 12 | TRBV20-1
ASSFPREGTYGYT | TRBJ1-2 | 13 | TRBV7-9
ASSYSLRQY | TRBJ2-5 | 9 | TRBV6-5
ASSVETGGRYGYT | TRBJ1-2 | 13 | TRBV9
ASSSPSYEQF | TRBJ2-1 | 10 | TRBV28
ASSRFTSGVYEQY | TRBJ2-7 | 13 | TRBV4-3
AISVRGPQETQY | TRBJ2-5 | 12 | TRBV10-3
ASSSRILTGEGNIQY | TRBJ2-4 | 15 | TRBV12-3/TRBV12-4
ASRPTGTGSYEQY | - | 13 | TRBV6-6
ASSLVVSNQETQY | TRBJ2-5 | 13 | TRBV7-9
SASQLAGVSYEQY | TRBJ2-7 | 13 | TRBV20-1
SVEVAGGGETQY | TRBJ2-5 | 12 | TRBV29-1
SAPGQGGDEQY | TRBJ2-7 | 11 | TRBV20-1
ASLGTGTGGNIQY | TRBJ2-4 | 13 | TRBV4-1
ASSQDQGSLYYEQY | TRBJ2-7 | 14 | TRBV4-3
ASEKQAGSYEQY | TRBJ2-7 | 12 | TRBV30
ASSPIAGGPYEQY | TRBJ2-7 | 13 | TRBV5-1
ASSLLQETQY | TRBJ2-5 | 10 | TRBV5-1
ASSQETGVTEAF | TRBJ1-1 | 12 | TRBV4-1
ASSARGRTEAF | TRBJ1-1 | 11 | TRBV28
ASTIGTGGIYGYT | TRBJ1-2 | 13 | TRBV28
ASSTQTDTQY | TRBJ2-3 | 10 | TRBV11-1
SVEREAGGRGEQF | TRBJ2-1 | 13 | TRBV29-1
SARAGTSGGNEQF | TRBJ2-1 | 13 | TRBV20-1
ASTAGTSRFLETQY | TRBJ2-5 | 14 | TRBV2
ASSSGGNDEKLF | TRBJ1-4 | 12 | TRBV7-6
ASSLLAGDSDTQY | TRBJ2-3 | 13 | TRBV7-2
ASSVGPEAF | TRBJ1-1 | 9 | TRBV2
SAPSGGRETQY | TRBJ2-5 | 11 | TRBV29-1
ASREGSYGYT | TRBJ1-2 | 10 | TRBV2
ASSPPTGKPLGYT | TRBJ1-2 | 13 | TRBV12-3/TRBV12-4
ATSSPAGGSQY | TRBJ2-5 | 11 | TRBV15
ASSSKWGSETQY | TRBJ2-5 | 12 | TRBV5-6
ASSLLGLRGDEQF | TRBJ2-1 | 13 | TRBV7-9
SARAPSTDTQY | TRBJ2-3 | 11 | TRBV20-1
ASSLVGGFPSTNTQY | TRBJ2-3 | 15 | TRBV11-2
SVEPDSSYEQY | TRBJ2-7 | 11 | TRBV29-1
ATSDPYTDTQY | TRBJ2-3 | 11 | TRBV24-1
ASSPLLWGTQY | TRBJ2-5 | 11 | TRBV6-2/TRBV6-3
ASSYSPLAF | TRBJ1-1 | 9 | TRBV6-6
ASSEMGTGVHEQF | TRBJ2-1 | 13 | TRBV2